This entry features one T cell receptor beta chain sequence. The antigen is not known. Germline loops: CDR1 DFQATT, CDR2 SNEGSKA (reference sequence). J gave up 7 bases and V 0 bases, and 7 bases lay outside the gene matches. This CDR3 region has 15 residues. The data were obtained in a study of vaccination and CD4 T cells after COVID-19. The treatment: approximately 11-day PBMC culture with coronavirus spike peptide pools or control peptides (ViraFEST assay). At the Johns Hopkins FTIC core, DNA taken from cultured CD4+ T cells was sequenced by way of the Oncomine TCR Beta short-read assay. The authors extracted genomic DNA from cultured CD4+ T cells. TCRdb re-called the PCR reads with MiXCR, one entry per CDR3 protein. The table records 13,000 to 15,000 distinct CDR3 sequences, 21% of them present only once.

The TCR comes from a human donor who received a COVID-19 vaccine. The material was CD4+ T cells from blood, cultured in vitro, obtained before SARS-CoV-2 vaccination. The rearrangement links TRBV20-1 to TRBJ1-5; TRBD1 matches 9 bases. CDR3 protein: CSARDMGQGGQPQHF. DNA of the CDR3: TGCAGTGCTAGAGATATGGGACAGGGTGGCCAGCCCCAGCATTTT.